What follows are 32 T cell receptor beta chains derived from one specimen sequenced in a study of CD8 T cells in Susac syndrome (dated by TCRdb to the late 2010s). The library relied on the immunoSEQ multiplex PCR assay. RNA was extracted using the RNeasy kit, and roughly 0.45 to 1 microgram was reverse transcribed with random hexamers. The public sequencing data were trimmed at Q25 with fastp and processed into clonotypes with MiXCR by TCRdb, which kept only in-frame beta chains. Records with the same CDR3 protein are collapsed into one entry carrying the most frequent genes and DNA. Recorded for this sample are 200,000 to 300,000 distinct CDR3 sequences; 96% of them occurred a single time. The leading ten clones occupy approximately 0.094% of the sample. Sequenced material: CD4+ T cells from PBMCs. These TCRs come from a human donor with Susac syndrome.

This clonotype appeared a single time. The CDR3, as DNA: TGTGCCAGCAGCCAAGATTCTCAAGATACGCAGTATTTT. Protein product: CASSQDSQDTQYF. V and J are TRBV4-2 and TRBJ2-3; no reliable D call. V lost 0 bases and J 5 bases, leaving 6 bases between the germline ends. The CDR3 totals 13 residues. The germline CDR1 and CDR2 sequences are LGHNA and YNFKEQ.

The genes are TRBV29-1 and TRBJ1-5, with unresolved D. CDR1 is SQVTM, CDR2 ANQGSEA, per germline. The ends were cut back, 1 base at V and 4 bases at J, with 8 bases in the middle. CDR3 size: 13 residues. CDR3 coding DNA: TGCAGCGTTGAAGCAGGCCTAAATCAGCCCCAGCATTTT. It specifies CSVEAGLNQPQHF.

The CDR3 here is CATSDQGQPSSGNTIYF. Here the CDR3 DNA reads TGTGCCACCAGTGACCAGGGACAGCCAAGCTCTGGAAACACCATATATTTT. This sequence joins TRBV24-1 and TRBJ1-3; 7 bases fit TRBD1. The germline V gene has CDR1 KGHDR and CDR2 SFDVKD. The V segment lost 4 bases and the J segment 0 bases; nucleotides outside the gene matches: 8. This CDR3 region has 17 residues.

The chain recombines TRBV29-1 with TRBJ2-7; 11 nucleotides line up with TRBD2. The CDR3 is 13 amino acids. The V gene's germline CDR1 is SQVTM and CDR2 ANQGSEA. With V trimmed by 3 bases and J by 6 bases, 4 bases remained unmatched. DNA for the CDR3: TGCAGCGTTGAGATCCTAGCGGGAGGCGAGCAGTACTTC. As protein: CSVEILAGGEQYF.

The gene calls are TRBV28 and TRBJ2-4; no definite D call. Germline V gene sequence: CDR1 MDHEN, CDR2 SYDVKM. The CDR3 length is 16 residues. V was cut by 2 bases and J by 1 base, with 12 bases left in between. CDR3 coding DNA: TGTGCCAGCAGTTTAGCAGGTCGCATTGCCAAAAACATTCAGTACTTC. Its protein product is CASSLAGRIAKNIQYF.

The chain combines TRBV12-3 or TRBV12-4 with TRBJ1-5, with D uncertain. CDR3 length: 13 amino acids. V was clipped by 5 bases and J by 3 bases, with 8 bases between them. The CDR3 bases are TGTGCCAGCAGTGCAAACGACAATCAGCCCCAGCATTTT. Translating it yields CASSANDNQPQHF.

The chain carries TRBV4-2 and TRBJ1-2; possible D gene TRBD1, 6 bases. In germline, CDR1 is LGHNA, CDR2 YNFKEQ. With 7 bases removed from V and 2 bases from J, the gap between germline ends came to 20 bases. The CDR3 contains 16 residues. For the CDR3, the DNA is TGTGCCAGCACCCGGACAGTTGGAGGAGGCAACTATGGCTACACCTTC. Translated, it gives CASTRTVGGGNYGYTF.

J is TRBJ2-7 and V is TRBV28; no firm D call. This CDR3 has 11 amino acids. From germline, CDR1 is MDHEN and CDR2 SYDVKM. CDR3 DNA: TGTGCGACGCACAGATCCTACGAGCAGTACTTC. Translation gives CATHRSYEQYF.

CDR3 protein: CASSEVTGPNTEAFF. The CDR3 coding sequence is TGTGCCAGCAGTGAAGTGACCGGCCCAAACACTGAAGCTTTCTTT. The chain employs TRBV2 and TRBJ1-1; D remains unclear. The length of the CDR3 is 15 residues. Trimming took off 1 base at V and 2 bases at J, with 11 bases between the two ends. Germline-derived CDR1 and CDR2 are SNHLY and FYNNEI.

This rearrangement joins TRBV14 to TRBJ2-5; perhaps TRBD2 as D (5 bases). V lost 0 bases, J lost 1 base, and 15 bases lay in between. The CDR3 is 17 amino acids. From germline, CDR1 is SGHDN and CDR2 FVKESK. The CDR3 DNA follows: TGTGCCAGCAGCCAAGATATGGTAGCGCCTTTCCAAGAGACCCAGTACTTC. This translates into CASSQDMVAPFQETQYF.

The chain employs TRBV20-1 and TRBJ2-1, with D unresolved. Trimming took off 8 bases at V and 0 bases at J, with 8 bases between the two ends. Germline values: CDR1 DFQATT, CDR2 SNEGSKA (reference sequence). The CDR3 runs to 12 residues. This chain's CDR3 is CSTDDSYNEQFF. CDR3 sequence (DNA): TGCAGTACGGACGACTCCTACAATGAGCAGTTCTTC.

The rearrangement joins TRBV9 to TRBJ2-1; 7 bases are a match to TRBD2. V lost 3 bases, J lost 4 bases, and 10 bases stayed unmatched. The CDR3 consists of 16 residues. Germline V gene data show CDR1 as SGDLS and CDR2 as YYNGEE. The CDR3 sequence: CASSGGDYINYNEQFF. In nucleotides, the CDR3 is TGTGCCAGCAGCGGAGGGGACTACATAAATTACAATGAGCAGTTCTTC.

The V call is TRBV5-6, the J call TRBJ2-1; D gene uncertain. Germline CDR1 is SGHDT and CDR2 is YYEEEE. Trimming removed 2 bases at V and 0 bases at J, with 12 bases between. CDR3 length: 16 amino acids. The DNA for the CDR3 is TGTGCCAGCAGCTTACCAGGAGTGGGCTCCTACAATGAGCAGTTCTTC. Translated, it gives CASSLPGVGSYNEQFF.

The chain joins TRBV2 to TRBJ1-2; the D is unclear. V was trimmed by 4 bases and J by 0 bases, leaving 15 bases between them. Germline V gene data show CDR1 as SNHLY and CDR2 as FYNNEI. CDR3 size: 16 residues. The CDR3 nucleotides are TGTGCCAGCAGTGTGGTGTACGGCACGCCTAACTATGGCTACACCTTC. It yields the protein CASSVVYGTPNYGYTF.

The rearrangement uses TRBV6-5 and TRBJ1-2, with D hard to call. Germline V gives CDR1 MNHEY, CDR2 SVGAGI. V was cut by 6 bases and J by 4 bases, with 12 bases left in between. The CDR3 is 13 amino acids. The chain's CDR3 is CASSGGSSYGYTF. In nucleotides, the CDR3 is TGTGCCAGCAGCGGAGGATCGAGCTATGGCTACACCTTC.

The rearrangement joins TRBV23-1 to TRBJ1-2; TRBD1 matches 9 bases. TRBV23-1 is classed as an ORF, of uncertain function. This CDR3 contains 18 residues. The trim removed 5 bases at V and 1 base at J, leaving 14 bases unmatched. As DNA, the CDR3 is TGCGCCAGCAGTGGAGAGTGGGACAGGGAGGCTTTTAACTATGGCTACACCTTC. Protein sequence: CASSGEWDREAFNYGYTF.

The CDR3 DNA reads TGCAGCGTTGAACTTCCCCCGGGACCCCTAAGGCCCCTCTACGAGCAGTACTTC. It yields the protein CSVELPPGPLRPLYEQYF. This sequence joins TRBV29-1 and TRBJ2-7; D may match TRBD1 or TRBD2 (5 bases each). V lost 2 bases to trimming and J lost 3 bases, with 26 bases between them. The length of the CDR3 is 18 residues. CDR1 and CDR2 (germline): SQVTM, ANQGSEA.

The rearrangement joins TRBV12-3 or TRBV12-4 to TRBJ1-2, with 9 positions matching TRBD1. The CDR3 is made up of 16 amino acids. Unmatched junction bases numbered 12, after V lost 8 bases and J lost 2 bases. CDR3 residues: CASQPGDRVVNYGYTF. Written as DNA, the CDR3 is TGTGCCAGCCAGCCAGGGGACAGGGTGGTGAACTATGGCTACACCTTC.

In nucleotides, the CDR3 is TGCAGTGCTGTCAAAAACCCCAATCAGCCCCAGCATTTT. Protein product: CSAVKNPNQPQHF. This rearrangement joins TRBV20-1 to TRBJ1-5; D call uncertain. The CDR3 contains 13 residues. Germline assignment: CDR1 DFQATT and CDR2 SNEGSKA (reference sequence). V lost 5 bases to trimming and J lost 3 bases, with 11 bases between them.

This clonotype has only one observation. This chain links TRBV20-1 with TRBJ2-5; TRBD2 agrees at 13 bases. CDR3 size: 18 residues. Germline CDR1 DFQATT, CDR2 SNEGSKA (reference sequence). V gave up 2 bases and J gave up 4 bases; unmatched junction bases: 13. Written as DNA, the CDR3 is TGCAGTGCTAGACTTGTACTAGCGGGAGGGCCCACCGGAGAGACCCAGTACTTC. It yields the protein CSARLVLAGGPTGETQYF.

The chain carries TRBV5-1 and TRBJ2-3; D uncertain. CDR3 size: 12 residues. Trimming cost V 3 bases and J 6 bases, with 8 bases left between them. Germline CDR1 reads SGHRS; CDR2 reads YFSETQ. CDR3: CASSSSLDTQYF. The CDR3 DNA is TGCGCCAGCAGCTCCTCCCTGGATACGCAGTATTTT.

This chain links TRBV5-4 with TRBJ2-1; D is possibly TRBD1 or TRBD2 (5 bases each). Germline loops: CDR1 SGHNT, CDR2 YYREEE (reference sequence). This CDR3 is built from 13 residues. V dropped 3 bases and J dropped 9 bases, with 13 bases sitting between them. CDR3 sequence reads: CASSSGPGREQFF. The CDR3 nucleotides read TGTGCCAGCAGCTCAGGCCCGGGACGTGAGCAGTTCTTC.

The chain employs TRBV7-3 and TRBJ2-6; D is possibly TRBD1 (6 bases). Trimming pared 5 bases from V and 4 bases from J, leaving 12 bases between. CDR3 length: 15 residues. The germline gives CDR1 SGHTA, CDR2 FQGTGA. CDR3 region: CASSLNRAGANVLTF. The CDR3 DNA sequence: TGTGCCAGCAGCCTGAACAGGGCCGGGGCCAACGTCCTGACTTTC.

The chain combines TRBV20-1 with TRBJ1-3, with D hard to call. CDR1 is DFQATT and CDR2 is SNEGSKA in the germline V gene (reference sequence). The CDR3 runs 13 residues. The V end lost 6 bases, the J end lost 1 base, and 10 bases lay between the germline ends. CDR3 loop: CSALMRSGNTIYF. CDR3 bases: TGCAGTGCATTGATGAGGTCTGGAAACACCATATATTTT.

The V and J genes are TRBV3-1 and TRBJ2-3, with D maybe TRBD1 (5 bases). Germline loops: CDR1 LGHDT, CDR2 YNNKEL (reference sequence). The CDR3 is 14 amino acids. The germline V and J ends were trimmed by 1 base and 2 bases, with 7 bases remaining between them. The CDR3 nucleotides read TGTGCCAGCAGCCAAGCAGGGATCACAGATACGCAGTATTTT. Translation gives CASSQAGITDTQYF.

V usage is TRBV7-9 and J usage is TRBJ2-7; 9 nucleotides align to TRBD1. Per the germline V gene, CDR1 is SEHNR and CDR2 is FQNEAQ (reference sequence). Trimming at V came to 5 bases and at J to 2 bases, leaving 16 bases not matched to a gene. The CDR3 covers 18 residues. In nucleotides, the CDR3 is TGTGCCAGCAGCCAACTAACCACCCGGGACAGGGATCCCTACGAGCAGTACTTC. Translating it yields CASSQLTTRDRDPYEQYF.

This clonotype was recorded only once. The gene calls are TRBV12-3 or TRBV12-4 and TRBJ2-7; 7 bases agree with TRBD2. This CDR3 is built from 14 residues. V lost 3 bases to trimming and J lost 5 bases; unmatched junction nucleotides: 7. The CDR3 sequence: CASSFGGSSHEQYF. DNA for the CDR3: TGTGCCAGCAGTTTTGGCGGGAGTTCTCACGAGCAGTACTTC.

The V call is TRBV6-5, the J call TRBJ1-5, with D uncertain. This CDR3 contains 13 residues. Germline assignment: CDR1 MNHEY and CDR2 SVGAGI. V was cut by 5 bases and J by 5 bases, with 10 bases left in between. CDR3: CASSKRTDQPQHF. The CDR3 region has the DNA TGTGCCAGCAGTAAACGGACGGATCAGCCCCAGCATTTT.

CDR3 bases: TGCGCCAGCAGCTTGAAGTCGCGGTACGCGGGGAGTCGTGGAAACACCATATATTTT. Protein sequence: CASSLKSRYAGSRGNTIYF. The genes are TRBV5-1 and TRBJ1-3, with no clear D. Trimming took off 1 base at V and 3 bases at J, with 23 bases between the two ends. This CDR3 contains 19 residues. Germline values: CDR1 SGHRS, CDR2 YFSETQ.

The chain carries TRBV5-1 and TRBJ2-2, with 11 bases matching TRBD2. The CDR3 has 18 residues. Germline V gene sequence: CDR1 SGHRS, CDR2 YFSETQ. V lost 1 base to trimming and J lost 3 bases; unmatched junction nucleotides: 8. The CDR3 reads CASSLSPLAGDHTGELFF. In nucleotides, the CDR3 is TGCGCCAGCAGCTTGAGCCCACTAGCGGGAGACCACACCGGGGAGCTGTTTTTT.

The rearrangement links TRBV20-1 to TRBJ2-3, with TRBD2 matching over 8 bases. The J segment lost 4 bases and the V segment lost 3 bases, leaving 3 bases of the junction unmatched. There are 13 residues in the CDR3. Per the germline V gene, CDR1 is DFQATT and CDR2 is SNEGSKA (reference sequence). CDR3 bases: TGCAGTGCTAGGGCGGGAGGCGCAGATACGCAGTATTTT. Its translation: CSARAGGADTQYF.

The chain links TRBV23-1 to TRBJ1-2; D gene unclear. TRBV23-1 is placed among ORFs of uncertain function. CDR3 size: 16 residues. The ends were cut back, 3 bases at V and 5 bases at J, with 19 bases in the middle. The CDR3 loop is CASSHPDPVPLYGYTF. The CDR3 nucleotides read TGCGCCAGCAGTCACCCGGACCCGGTCCCTCTTTATGGCTACACCTTC.